This TCR beta chain was observed in a study of T cell changes during pregnancy in multiple sclerosis. The germline CDR1 and CDR2 sequences are MNHNS and SASEGT. With V trimmed by 8 bases and J by 5 bases, 9 bases remained unmatched. The CDR3 is made up of 14 amino acids. Produced via immunoSEQ multiplex PCR; TCRdb's table is partial and in-frame only. The sample holds around 49,000 clones, 90% seen once. The clonotype comes from a female donor in good health, enrolled as a control in a pregnancy study. The source material was peripheral blood, sampled after pregnancy. V usage is TRBV6-1 and J usage is TRBJ1-5; 7 nucleotides agree with TRBD1. The CDR3 DNA follows: TGTGCCAGCCAGATAGGGGGCGGGGATCAGCCCCAGCATTTT. Amino acid sequence: CASQIGGGDQPQHF.